This T cell receptor beta chain was recovered during a study of vaccination and CD4 T cells after COVID-19. An Oncomine TCR Beta short-read assay was used to sequence the DNA from cultured CD4+ T cells. From the PCR reads, TCRdb called clonotypes with MiXCR, one entry per CDR3 protein. The sample lists roughly 15,000 distinct CDR3 sequences; roughly 41% were seen once. Germline loops: CDR1 MNHEY, CDR2 SMNVEV (reference sequence). CDR3 length: 15 residues. Between the trimmed V and J ends, which lost 4 bases and 6 bases, there was a span of 16 bases. The treatment: roughly nine-day PBMC culture with coronavirus spike peptide pools or control peptides (ViraFEST assay). About this clonotype: Its antigen is not identified.

This sequence joins TRBV27 and TRBJ2-1; tentative D call: TRBD2 (5 bases). This receptor was identified in a human donor who received a COVID-19 vaccine. The sample consisted of CD4+ T cells from blood, cultured in vitro, taken before SARS-CoV-2 vaccination. CDR3 DNA: TGTGCCAGCAGTTCCGTATCCCCTCGGGGCAATGAGCAGTTCTTC. This encodes CASSSVSPRGNEQFF.